Each of the 18 T cell receptor beta chains below was sequenced from the same sample in a study of T cell responses to AZD1222 COVID-19 vaccine. Data came from immunoSEQ multiplex PCR; TCRdb stores just in-frame clones and leaves some out. The sample records tens of thousands of clones, approximately 90% being singletons. The material sequenced was peripheral blood, taken 28 days after the second AZD1222 dose. These receptors came from an adult who received the AZD1222 COVID-19 vaccine.

CDR3 DNA sequence: TGTGCCAGCAGCTCCTCGGGCACCCTGGGAGAGACCCAGTACTTC. This gives the protein CASSSSGTLGETQYF. This chain connects TRBV7-3 to TRBJ2-5; D is uncertain. The germline V gene encodes CDR1 SGHTA and CDR2 FQGTGA. V lost 4 bases and J 4 bases, leaving 16 bases between the germline ends. CDR3 size: 15 residues.

This rearrangement joins TRBV19 to TRBJ1-1; the D gene is possibly TRBD1 (5 bases). Trimming removed 5 bases at V and 3 bases at J, with 19 bases between. CDR1 LNHDA and CDR2 SQIVND come from the germline V gene (reference sequence). This CDR3 has 16 amino acids. The DNA for the CDR3 is TGTGCCAGTAGTCCTAGGGACGGACGGGCGGACACTGAAGCTTTCTTT. Its translation: CASSPRDGRADTEAFF.

This chain connects TRBV28 to TRBJ2-5; 13 positions agree with TRBD2. The V and J ends lost 2 bases and 2 bases, in that order; junction bases with no gene match: 5. From germline, CDR1 is MDHEN and CDR2 SYDVKM. This CDR3 region has 17 residues. The chain's CDR3 is CASSLATSGGPQETQYF. DNA of the CDR3: TGTGCCAGCAGTTTAGCGACTAGCGGGGGGCCACAAGAGACCCAGTACTTC.

This chain uses TRBV5-6 with TRBJ1-2; no clear D gene. Looked up from germline, CDR1 is SGHDT and CDR2 is YYEEEE. The V gene lost 3 bases and the J gene lost 5 bases, with 11 bases spanning the gap. The CDR3 runs 13 residues. CDR3 nucleotide sequence: TGTGCCAGCAGCTCCGGGGATTTTTATGGCTACACCTTC. This codes for CASSSGDFYGYTF.

This clone was observed a handful of times. This sequence joins TRBV9 and TRBJ2-3, with D hard to call. CDR3 size: 14 residues. Per germline, CDR1 SGDLS and CDR2 YYNGEE. Trimming left V 0 bases short and J 4 bases short, with 9 bases between. The CDR3 bases are TGTGCCAGCAGCGTAGTTGGCCTCGCAGATACGCAGTATTTT. Its translation is CASSVVGLADTQYF.

This rearrangement joins TRBV5-4 to TRBJ1-2; TRBD1 might be the D (6 bases). Per the germline V gene, CDR1 is SGHNT and CDR2 is YYREEE (reference sequence). With 1 base removed from V and 3 bases from J, the gap between germline ends came to 13 bases. The CDR3 totals 15 residues. The CDR3 nucleotides read TGTGCCAGCAGCTTGTTTTTGACAGGCTACTATGGCTACACCTTC. It yields the protein CASSLFLTGYYGYTF.

This clone has a handful of counts. The J gene is TRBJ2-5, the V gene TRBV5-4; tentative D call: TRBD2 (6 bases). Between the trimmed V and J ends, which lost 0 bases and 5 bases, there was a span of 11 bases. This CDR3 region has 14 residues. Germline CDR1 is SGHNT and CDR2 is YYREEE (reference sequence). The CDR3 region is CASSLGAGRETQYF. The CDR3 nucleotides read TGTGCCAGCAGCTTGGGGGCAGGGAGGGAGACCCAGTACTTC.

The rearrangement joins TRBV10-3 to TRBJ1-5, with D uncertain. Trimming stripped 3 bases from V and 0 bases from J, with 9 bases between. The CDR3 is 15 amino acids. Germline-derived CDR1 and CDR2 are ENHRY and SYGVKD. In DNA, the CDR3 is TGTGCCATCAGTGATCTGTACAGTAGCAATCAGCCCCAGCATTTT. Translating gives CAISDLYSSNQPQHF.

This chain uses TRBV30 with TRBJ1-2, with 9 bases lining up with TRBD1. This CDR3 is 15 amino acids long. The ends lost 3 bases at V and 3 bases at J; junction bases unmatched: 8. The V gene's germline CDR1 is GTSNPN and CDR2 SVGIG (reference sequence). As DNA, the CDR3 is TGTGCCTGGAGCGCTACAGGGGGCCGATACTATGGCTACACCTTC. This encodes CAWSATGGRYYGYTF. The entire variable domain, with the rest obtained from reference TRBV30 and TRBJ1-2, is as follows: SQTIHQWPATLVQPVGSPLSLECTVEGTSNPNLYWYRQAAGRGLQLLFYSVGIGQISSEVPQNLSASRPQDRQFILSSKKLLLSDSGFYLCAWSATGGRYYGYTFGSGTRLTVV.

V is TRBV15 and J is TRBJ1-5, with TRBD1 matching 8 bases. With 0 bases clipped from V and 2 bases from J, the junction kept 0 bases outside the gene matches. This CDR3 spans 15 amino acids. Germline CDR1 and CDR2: LNHNV and YYDKDF (reference sequence). The CDR3 loop reads CATSREGQGNQPQHF. The CDR3 nucleotides read TGTGCCACCAGCAGAGAGGGACAGGGCAATCAGCCCCAGCATTTT.

The chain links TRBV11-2 to TRBJ1-2; D gene ambiguous. The V gene lost 4 bases and the J gene lost 4 bases, with 10 bases spanning the gap. Germline values: CDR1 SGHAT, CDR2 FQNNGV. The CDR3 length is 13 residues. CDR3 in DNA: TGTGCCAGCAGCTACGCCGGAACCTATGGCTACACCTTC. Encoded protein: CASSYAGTYGYTF.

The chain recombines TRBV10-3 with TRBJ2-3; D might be TRBD2 (6 bases). The CDR3 consists of 15 residues. Trimming took off 4 bases at V and 0 bases at J, with 11 bases between the two ends. Looked up from germline, CDR1 is ENHRY and CDR2 is SYGVKD. Here the CDR3 reads CAISGGGASTDTQYF. The CDR3 region has the DNA TGTGCCATCAGTGGTGGCGGGGCCAGCACAGATACGCAGTATTTT.

This clone was seen only a few times. The CDR3 spells CASSERRGYTGELFF. The CDR3 nucleotides read TGCGCCAGCAGTGAACGGCGGGGGTACACCGGGGAGCTGTTTTTT. The chain joins TRBV10-1 to TRBJ2-2, with 7 bases fitting TRBD2. Trimming cost V 3 bases and J 3 bases; bases outside gene matches: 4. This CDR3 is 15 amino acids long. Germline V gives CDR1 WNHNN, CDR2 SYGVQD (reference sequence).

V is TRBV18 and J is TRBJ2-7; D might be TRBD1 (5 bases). This CDR3 region has 13 residues. The V gene lost 3 bases and the J gene lost 7 bases, with 13 bases spanning the gap. CDR1 and CDR2 from the germline V gene are KGHSH and LQKENI. Here the CDR3 DNA reads TGTGCCAGCTCACCGTTCCAGGGAATGGAGCAGTACTTC. Amino acid sequence: CASSPFQGMEQYF.

The chain has TRBV5-1 and TRBJ1-1; D gene uncertain. Deletions cut 4 bases from V and 4 bases from J, with 23 bases between. CDR1 and CDR2 from the germline V gene are SGHRS and YFSETQ. The CDR3 is made up of 17 amino acids. CDR3 DNA: TGCGCCAGCAGCCGGTCCCGGTTTACAGAATTTAGCACTGAAGCTTTCTTT. The encoded protein is CASSRSRFTEFSTEAFF.

J is TRBJ1-6 and V is TRBV2; D may be TRBD1 (6 bases). Germline V CDR1 and CDR2: SNHLY, FYNNEI. V was shortened by 6 bases and J by 14 bases, with 14 bases between the two germline ends. CDR3 length: 12 amino acids. In nucleotides, the CDR3 is TGTGCCAGCAGCCGGACCCAGGGGTCCCTCCACTTT. Amino acid sequence: CASSRTQGSLHF.

The V call is TRBV5-6, the J call TRBJ2-3; the D is unclear. Germline loops: CDR1 SGHDT, CDR2 YYEEEE. With 0 bases removed from V and 5 bases from J, the gap between germline ends came to 7 bases. The CDR3 consists of 13 residues. This CDR3 is CASSLGGIDTQYF. The CDR3 bases are TGTGCCAGCAGCTTGGGCGGTATAGATACGCAGTATTTT.

The V and J genes are TRBV5-1 and TRBJ1-2; TRBD1 might be the D (5 bases). Germline CDR1 reads SGHRS; CDR2 reads YFSETQ. Trimming took off 3 bases at V and 11 bases at J, with 14 bases between the two ends. This CDR3 contains 12 residues. The CDR3 DNA reads TGCGCCAGCAGCTCCCAGGGTTTAGCTTACACCTTC. Translated, it gives CASSSQGLAYTF.